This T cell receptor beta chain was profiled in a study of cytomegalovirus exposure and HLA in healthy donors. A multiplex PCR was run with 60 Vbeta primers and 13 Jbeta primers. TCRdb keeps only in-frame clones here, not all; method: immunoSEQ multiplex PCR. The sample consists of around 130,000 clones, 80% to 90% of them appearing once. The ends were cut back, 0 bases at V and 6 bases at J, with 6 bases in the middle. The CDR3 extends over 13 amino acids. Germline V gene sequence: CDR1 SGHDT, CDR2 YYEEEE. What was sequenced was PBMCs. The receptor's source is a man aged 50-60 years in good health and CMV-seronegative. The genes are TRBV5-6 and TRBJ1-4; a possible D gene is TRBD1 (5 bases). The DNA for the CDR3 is TGTGCCAGCAGCTTGGCCAGGGATGAAAAACTGTTTTTT. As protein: CASSLARDEKLFF.